This T cell receptor beta chain was recorded in a study of vaccination and CD4 T cells after COVID-19. About the research overall: Blood was drawn a median around 74 days post second dose, range 14 to 241. Overlapping SARS-CoV-2, HCoV-NL63, HCoV-OC43 and HCoV-229E spike peptides were used to stimulate cells.

Sequencing of DNA taken from cultured CD4+ T cells relied on the Oncomine TCR Beta short-read assay. TCRdb itself ran the PCR reads through MiXCR, one entry per CDR3 protein. This sample has around 7,100 distinct CDR3 sequences; approximately 69% occur once, and the top ten carry around 15%. The treatment denotes: roughly 10-day PBMC culture with coronavirus spike peptide pools or control peptides (ViraFEST assay). Notes on this clonotype: Its antigen is still unknown.

The source of this sequence is a human donor who had recovered from COVID-19. Sample: CD4+ T cells from blood, cultured in vitro.

CDR3 nucleotide sequence: TGTGCCAGCAGTTTATTGGGGGGTGGGTATGGCTACACCTTC. Residues: CASSLLGGGYGYTF. V is TRBV28 and J is TRBJ1-2; maybe TRBD1 (5 bases). CDR1 and CDR2 from the germline V gene are MDHEN and SYDVKM. V was clipped by 1 base and J by 5 bases, with 11 bases between them. This CDR3 is built from 14 residues.